Listed below are T cell receptor beta chains from one sample, sequenced in a study of B cell selection in AIRE deficiency. Repertoires were generated with immunoSEQ multiplex PCR, while TCRdb's copy carries only in-frame clones and drops some. The sample records roughly 26,000 clones, 80% to 95% being singletons. The source material was CD4+CD25+ Tregs sorted from PBMCs. Source of these receptors: a human donor in good health. CDR3s include the opening cysteine and the closing phenylalanine or tryptophan. Fields, in order: V gene, D gene, clone size, J gene, CDR3 length, CDR3 DNA, CDR3 protein. A D gene is named only where the DNA matches it firmly. Clone size is given for some rows only: seen once, a few or many times, or a class if the clone is expanded.

v_gene: TRBV19
d_gene: .
abundance: .
j_gene: TRBJ1-4
len: 14
CDR3nt: TGTGCCAGTAGGACGGGAACAACTAATGAAAAACTGTTTTTT
CDR3aa: CASRTGTTNEKLFF

v_gene: TRBV2
d_gene: .
abundance: .
j_gene: TRBJ2-3
len: 18
CDR3nt: TGTGCCAGCAGTGATAGTGTTTGGGAGGCGGGGAGCACAGATACGCAGTATTTT
CDR3aa: CASSDSVWEAGSTDTQYF

v_gene: TRBV4-1
d_gene: .
abundance: once
j_gene: TRBJ2-1
len: 13
CDR3nt: TGCGCCAGCAGCCAAGATCGAGGGATTGAGCAGTTCTTC
CDR3aa: CASSQDRGIEQFF

v_gene: TRBV27
d_gene: .
abundance: .
j_gene: TRBJ1-3
len: 15
CDR3nt: TGTGCCAGCAGTTTAAACTATGGGAAGGGAAACACCATATATTTT
CDR3aa: CASSLNYGKGNTIYF

v_gene: TRBV5-6
d_gene: .
abundance: .
j_gene: TRBJ1-4
len: 14
CDR3nt: TGTGCCAGCAGCCTGACAGGACTGACCGAAAAACTGTTTTTT
CDR3aa: CASSLTGLTEKLFF

v_gene: TRBV7-9
d_gene: .
abundance: .
j_gene: TRBJ1-3
len: 16
CDR3nt: TGTGCCAGCAGCTTTACCATGACAGGCTCTGGAAACACCATATATTTT
CDR3aa: CASSFTMTGSGNTIYF

v_gene: TRBV6-1
d_gene: .
abundance: .
j_gene: TRBJ1-5
len: 13
CDR3nt: TGTGCCAGCAGTGAAGGCCCCAATCAGCCCCAGCATTTT
CDR3aa: CASSEGPNQPQHF

v_gene: TRBV19
d_gene: .
abundance: .
j_gene: TRBJ1-1
len: 16
CDR3nt: TGTGCCACCCTCCCGACGTGGGGGCAAGAAGGGACTGAAGCTTTCTTT
CDR3aa: CATLPTWGQEGTEAFF

v_gene: TRBV5-1
d_gene: .
abundance: .
j_gene: TRBJ2-5
len: 13
CDR3nt: TGCGCCAGCAGCATACTGTTAGGAGAGACCCAGTACTTC
CDR3aa: CASSILLGETQYF

v_gene: TRBV11-2
d_gene: .
abundance: .
j_gene: TRBJ2-2
len: 17
CDR3nt: TGTGCCAGCAGCTTAGGGACAGCACTTACGAACACCGGGGAGCTGTTTTTT
CDR3aa: CASSLGTALTNTGELFF

v_gene: TRBV11-2
d_gene: .
abundance: .
j_gene: TRBJ1-3
len: 16
CDR3nt: TGTGCCAGCAGCTTAGTTAGCGGTCTACCTGGAAACACCATATATTTT
CDR3aa: CASSLVSGLPGNTIYF

v_gene: TRBV1
d_gene: .
abundance: .
j_gene: TRBJ2-6
len: 18
CDR3nt: TGCACCAGCAGTAAAAACAATTTGTGCAAAAGTAGGGCCAACGTCCTGACTTTC
CDR3aa: CTSSKNNLCKSRANVLTF

v_gene: TRBV10-1
d_gene: .
abundance: .
j_gene: TRBJ2-2
len: 16
CDR3nt: TGCGCCAGCAGTGGACAGCTCATATCGAACACCGGGGAGCTGTTTTTT
CDR3aa: CASSGQLISNTGELFF

v_gene: TRBV10-2
d_gene: .
abundance: .
j_gene: TRBJ2-5
len: 14
CDR3nt: TGCGCCAGCAGTGAGTCAAGGACAGTGGAGACCCAGTACTTC
CDR3aa: CASSESRTVETQYF

v_gene: TRBV7-8
d_gene: TRBD2
abundance: .
j_gene: TRBJ2-7
len: 15
CDR3nt: TGTGCCAGCAGCGTCGACGGACTAGCGGGCGCCGAGCAGTACTTC
CDR3aa: CASSVDGLAGAEQYF

v_gene: TRBV4-2
d_gene: .
abundance: .
j_gene: TRBJ2-5
len: 13
CDR3nt: TGTGCCAGCAGCCAAGGATCGGGGGAGACCCAGTACTTC
CDR3aa: CASSQGSGETQYF

v_gene: TRBV28
d_gene: .
abundance: .
j_gene: TRBJ1-6
len: 14
CDR3nt: TGTGCCAGCAGTGCCCATACCTATAATTCACCCCTCCACTTT
CDR3aa: CASSAHTYNSPLHF

v_gene: TRBV27
d_gene: TRBD1
abundance: once
j_gene: TRBJ2-7
len: 15
CDR3nt: TGTGCCAGCAGTTTGTTACAGGGGGCTCTCTACGAGCAGTACTTC
CDR3aa: CASSLLQGALYEQYF

v_gene: TRBV19
d_gene: TRBD1
abundance: .
j_gene: TRBJ2-3
len: 13
CDR3nt: TGTGCCAGTAGTGGACAGGGAACAGATACGCAGTATTTT
CDR3aa: CASSGQGTDTQYF

v_gene: TRBV13
d_gene: .
abundance: .
j_gene: TRBJ1-2
len: 14
CDR3nt: TGTGCCAGCAGCTTAGTTGGCGCTAAAGATGGCTACACCTTC
CDR3aa: CASSLVGAKDGYTF

v_gene: TRBV5-6
d_gene: .
abundance: .
j_gene: TRBJ1-3
len: 17
CDR3nt: TGTGCCAGCAGCTTGGTTGGCAGGCTCGCAATCAGAAACACCATATATTTT
CDR3aa: CASSLVGRLAIRNTIYF

v_gene: TRBV27
d_gene: .
abundance: .
j_gene: TRBJ1-5
len: 15
CDR3nt: TGTGCCAGCAGTTTACGAGGGTGGGGCAATCAGCCCCAGCATTTT
CDR3aa: CASSLRGWGNQPQHF

v_gene: TRBV5-1
d_gene: .
abundance: .
j_gene: TRBJ2-7
len: 13
CDR3nt: TGCGCCAGCAGCTTGGTTTTCGGATACGAGCAGTACTTC
CDR3aa: CASSLVFGYEQYF

v_gene: TRBV7-2
d_gene: .
abundance: .
j_gene: TRBJ1-6
len: 13
CDR3nt: TGTGCCAGCAGCTTAGATAGGAATTCACCCCTCCACTTT
CDR3aa: CASSLDRNSPLHF

v_gene: TRBV6-6
d_gene: .
abundance: .
j_gene: TRBJ1-2
len: 14
CDR3nt: TGTGCCAGCAGCCAAGGGGCCCCCAAAGGTGGCTACACCTTC
CDR3aa: CASSQGAPKGGYTF

v_gene: TRBV4-2
d_gene: .
abundance: .
j_gene: TRBJ2-1
len: 12
CDR3nt: TGTGCCAGCAGCCAAGTCTCCAATGAGCAGTTCTTC
CDR3aa: CASSQVSNEQFF

v_gene: TRBV1
d_gene: .
abundance: once
j_gene: TRBJ2-1
len: 18
CDR3nt: TGCACCAGCAGCCAAGGTAGGGGGACAGGCAATTCCTACAATGAGCAGTTCTTC
CDR3aa: CTSSQGRGTGNSYNEQFF

v_gene: TRBV5-6
d_gene: .
abundance: once
j_gene: TRBJ1-2
len: 15
CDR3nt: TGTGCCAGCAGCTTGGGGTCAGTCTACGTCGGTGGCTACACCTTC
CDR3aa: CASSLGSVYVGGYTF

v_gene: TRBV30
d_gene: .
abundance: .
j_gene: TRBJ2-1
len: 17
CDR3nt: TGTGCCTGGAGTGTACAAGGAGGGTTAGCCCTCTACAATGAGCAGTTCTTC
CDR3aa: CAWSVQGGLALYNEQFF

v_gene: TRBV19
d_gene: TRBD1
abundance: .
j_gene: TRBJ1-1
len: 15
CDR3nt: TGTGCCAGTAGTGCTCGGACAGGCGCGACGTCTGAAGCTTTCTTT
CDR3aa: CASSARTGATSEAFF

v_gene: TRBV18
d_gene: TRBD2
abundance: once
j_gene: TRBJ2-1
len: 14
CDR3nt: TGTGCCAGCTCACCGCTGGCGGGGGGAGCGGAGCAGTTCTTC
CDR3aa: CASSPLAGGAEQFF

v_gene: TRBV7-9
d_gene: .
abundance: medium-sized
j_gene: TRBJ1-4
len: 16
CDR3nt: TGTGCCAGCAGCTTAGGGGTATCCGGGGTAAATGAAAAACTGTTTTTT
CDR3aa: CASSLGVSGVNEKLFF

v_gene: TRBV7-3
d_gene: .
abundance: once
j_gene: TRBJ2-3
len: 15
CDR3nt: TGTGCCAGCAGCGCTCAAGGGGACTCCCTCGATACGCAGTATTTT
CDR3aa: CASSAQGDSLDTQYF

v_gene: TRBV16
d_gene: .
abundance: .
j_gene: TRBJ1-2
len: 15
CDR3nt: TGTGCCAGCAGCCAATCATCCCAGGGGAACGGTGGCTACACCTTC
CDR3aa: CASSQSSQGNGGYTF

v_gene: TRBV7-2
d_gene: .
abundance: few
j_gene: TRBJ1-5
len: 13
CDR3nt: TGTGCCAGCAGCTTCGGACCCTCGCAGCCCCAGCATTTT
CDR3aa: CASSFGPSQPQHF

v_gene: TRBV2
d_gene: .
abundance: .
j_gene: TRBJ2-2
len: 15
CDR3nt: TGTGCCAGCAGTGAAGAACAGGGGGGGAACGGGGAGCTGTTTTTT
CDR3aa: CASSEEQGGNGELFF

v_gene: TRBV27
d_gene: .
abundance: .
j_gene: TRBJ1-1
len: 14
CDR3nt: TGTGCCAGCAGTTTGCAAGGGCTTAACACTGAAGCTTTCTTT
CDR3aa: CASSLQGLNTEAFF